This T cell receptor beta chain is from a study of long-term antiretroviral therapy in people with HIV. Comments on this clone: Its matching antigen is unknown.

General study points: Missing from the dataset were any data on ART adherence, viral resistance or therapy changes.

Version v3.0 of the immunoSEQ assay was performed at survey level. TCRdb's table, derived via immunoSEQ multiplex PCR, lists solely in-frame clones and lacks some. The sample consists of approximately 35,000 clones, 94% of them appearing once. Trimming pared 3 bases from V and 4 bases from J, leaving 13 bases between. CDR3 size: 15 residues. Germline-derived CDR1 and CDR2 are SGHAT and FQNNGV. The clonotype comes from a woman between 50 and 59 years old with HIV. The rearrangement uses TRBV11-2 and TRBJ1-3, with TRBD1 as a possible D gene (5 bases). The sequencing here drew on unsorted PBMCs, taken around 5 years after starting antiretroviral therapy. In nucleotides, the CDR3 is TGTGCCAGCAGCTTGGGCAGGGAAGAAGGAAACACCATATATTTT. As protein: CASSLGREEGNTIYF. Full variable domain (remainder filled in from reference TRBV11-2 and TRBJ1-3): EAGVAQSPRYKIIEKRQSVAFWCNPISGHATLYWYQQILGQGPKLLIQFQNNGVVDDSQLPKDRFSAERLKGVDSTLKIQPAKLEDSAVYLCASSLGREEGNTIYFGEGSWLTVV.